This is a list of T cell receptor beta chains from one sample in a study of blood T cell repertoires in COVID-19. Method: immunoSEQ multiplex PCR; TCRdb's copy keeps in-frame clones and lacks some. The sample lists a few hundred thousand clones; approximately 86% were seen once. The sample comprised peripheral blood. These receptors all come from a human donor in a cohort sampled during active COVID-19. Both conserved end residues are part of each CDR3. The D gene is left open where the match is weak. Clone sizes are given selectively: once, few, many, or a class where the clone is expanded.

len: 12
v_gene: TRBV19
d_gene: .
abundance: .
j_gene: TRBJ2-7
CDR3aa: CASSIPLGRQYF
CDR3nt: TGTGCCAGTAGTATACCCCTAGGGAGGCAGTACTTC

len: 14
v_gene: TRBV4-3
d_gene: .
abundance: .
j_gene: TRBJ1-2
CDR3aa: CASSQEEGARGYTF
CDR3nt: TGCGCCAGCAGCCAAGAAGAAGGGGCTCGAGGCTACACCTTC

len: 16
v_gene: TRBV5-4
d_gene: .
abundance: .
j_gene: TRBJ2-5
CDR3aa: CASSLVASAVPETQYF
CDR3nt: TGTGCCAGCAGCTTGGTTGCAAGCGCGGTCCCAGAGACCCAGTACTTC

len: 17
v_gene: TRBV30
d_gene: TRBD1
abundance: .
j_gene: TRBJ1-5
CDR3aa: CAWSAGTGTGLNQPQHF
CDR3nt: TGTGCCTGGAGTGCAGGTACCGGGACAGGGCTCAATCAGCCCCAGCATTTT

len: 13
v_gene: TRBV30
d_gene: .
abundance: few
j_gene: TRBJ1-5
CDR3aa: CAWSTTGNQPQHF
CDR3nt: TGTGCCTGGAGTACAACAGGGAATCAGCCCCAGCATTTT

len: 11
v_gene: TRBV28
d_gene: .
abundance: few
j_gene: TRBJ1-4
CDR3aa: CAIEVQKKLFF
CDR3nt: TGTGCCATCGAGGTCCAGAAAAAACTGTTTTTT

len: 14
v_gene: TRBV20-1
d_gene: .
abundance: .
j_gene: TRBJ1-5
CDR3aa: CSASGTGIYQPQHF
CDR3nt: TGCAGTGCTAGTGGTACAGGGATATATCAGCCCCAGCATTTT

len: 15
v_gene: TRBV7-2
d_gene: TRBD2
abundance: once
j_gene: TRBJ2-5
CDR3aa: CASSVGLAGVETQYF
CDR3nt: TGTGCCAGCAGCGTCGGACTAGCGGGAGTAGAGACCCAGTACTTC

len: 16
v_gene: TRBV4-1
d_gene: .
abundance: .
j_gene: TRBJ1-5
CDR3aa: CASSQEAMPRNQPQHF
CDR3nt: TGCGCCAGCAGCCAAGAAGCCATGCCTCGAAATCAGCCCCAGCATTTT

len: 15
v_gene: TRBV7-9
d_gene: .
abundance: .
j_gene: TRBJ1-4
CDR3aa: CASSLASPSVEKLFF
CDR3nt: TGTGCCAGCAGCTTAGCCTCCCCTTCGGTTGAAAAACTGTTTTTT

len: 13
v_gene: TRBV29-1
d_gene: .
abundance: .
j_gene: TRBJ1-2
CDR3aa: CSVEGSSHYGYTF
CDR3nt: TGCAGCGTTGAAGGTTCAAGCCACTATGGCTACACCTTC

len: 11
v_gene: TRBV29-1
d_gene: .
abundance: .
j_gene: TRBJ2-1
CDR3aa: CSVRSYNEQFF
CDR3nt: TGCAGCGTGCGGTCCTACAATGAGCAGTTCTTC

len: 15
v_gene: TRBV27
d_gene: .
abundance: .
j_gene: TRBJ1-4
CDR3aa: CASRRPGAASEKLFF
CDR3nt: TGTGCCAGCCGAAGACCAGGGGCCGCCAGCGAAAAACTGTTTTTT

len: 15
v_gene: TRBV7-2
d_gene: TRBD2
abundance: .
j_gene: TRBJ2-7
CDR3aa: CASSIRTSGSYEQYF
CDR3nt: TGTGCCAGCAGCATACGGACTAGCGGGAGTTACGAGCAGTACTTC

len: 14
v_gene: TRBV4-3
d_gene: .
abundance: .
j_gene: TRBJ2-4
CDR3aa: CASSQFLAKNIQYF
CDR3nt: TGCGCCAGCAGCCAATTCCTGGCCAAAAACATTCAGTACTTC

len: 13
v_gene: TRBV12-3/TRBV12-4
d_gene: .
abundance: .
j_gene: TRBJ2-7
CDR3aa: CASRQDSSYEQYF
CDR3nt: TGTGCCAGCAGACAGGACAGCTCCTACGAGCAGTACTTC

len: 13
v_gene: TRBV30
d_gene: TRBD1
abundance: .
j_gene: TRBJ2-7
CDR3aa: CAWSVQGAGEQYF
CDR3nt: TGTGCCTGGAGTGTACAGGGGGCCGGCGAGCAGTACTTC

len: 16
v_gene: TRBV6-2/TRBV6-3
d_gene: .
abundance: .
j_gene: TRBJ1-1
CDR3aa: CASSDPNRAPNTEAFF
CDR3nt: TGTGCCAGCAGTGACCCAAACAGGGCACCGAACACTGAAGCTTTCTTT

len: 17
v_gene: TRBV7-7
d_gene: .
abundance: .
j_gene: TRBJ1-1
CDR3aa: CASSSFAGRGTSTEAFF
CDR3nt: TGTGCTAGCAGCTCCTTCGCGGGCCGGGGGACGAGCACTGAAGCTTTCTTT

len: 16
v_gene: TRBV14
d_gene: TRBD2
abundance: .
j_gene: TRBJ2-5
CDR3aa: CASSQRGRALKETQYF
CDR3nt: TGTGCCAGCAGCCAACGCGGGAGGGCCCTCAAGGAGACCCAGTACTTC

len: 20
v_gene: TRBV5-4
d_gene: TRBD2
abundance: .
j_gene: TRBJ2-3
CDR3aa: CASSPGLAGARASSTDTQYF
CDR3nt: TGTGCCAGCAGCCCCGGACTAGCGGGGGCCCGGGCTTCTAGCACAGATACGCAGTATTTT

len: 14
v_gene: TRBV11-3
d_gene: .
abundance: once
j_gene: TRBJ2-7
CDR3aa: CASSLGVGPLEQYF
CDR3nt: TGTGCCAGCAGCTTAGGAGTGGGGCCGCTCGAGCAGTACTTC

len: 15
v_gene: TRBV5-1
d_gene: .
abundance: many
j_gene: TRBJ1-2
CDR3aa: CASSYSYEGGYGYTF
CDR3nt: TGCGCCAGCAGCTACTCCTACGAAGGGGGCTATGGCTACACCTTC

len: 15
v_gene: TRBV19
d_gene: .
abundance: .
j_gene: TRBJ1-1
CDR3aa: CASRSPGSANTEAFF
CDR3nt: TGTGCCAGTAGAAGCCCCGGGTCTGCGAACACTGAAGCTTTCTTT

len: 22
v_gene: TRBV4-3
d_gene: .
abundance: .
j_gene: TRBJ2-2
CDR3aa: CASSLRFKTGARARLNTGELFF
CDR3nt: TGCGCCAGCAGCCTACGATTTAAAACCGGCGCGCGGGCTCGCCTGAACACCGGGGAGCTGTTTTTT

len: 15
v_gene: TRBV19
d_gene: TRBD1
abundance: .
j_gene: TRBJ1-1
CDR3aa: CASSEAYRGRTEAFF
CDR3nt: TGTGCCAGTAGTGAAGCTTACAGGGGAAGGACTGAAGCTTTCTTT

len: 16
v_gene: TRBV18
d_gene: TRBD1
abundance: .
j_gene: TRBJ1-4
CDR3aa: CASSPATGNTNEKLFF
CDR3nt: TGTGCCAGCTCACCGGCGACAGGGAACACTAATGAAAAACTGTTTTTT

len: 13
v_gene: TRBV3-1/TRBV3-2
d_gene: .
abundance: .
j_gene: TRBJ1-4
CDR3aa: CASSQDPRGKLFF
CDR3nt: TGTGCCAGCAGCCAGGACCCTCGGGGAAAACTGTTTTTT

len: 17
v_gene: TRBV6-1
d_gene: .
abundance: .
j_gene: TRBJ1-5
CDR3aa: CASSELSGVGVTQPQHF
CDR3nt: TGTGCCAGCAGTGAGCTATCGGGGGTCGGGGTTACTCAGCCCCAGCATTTT

len: 15
v_gene: TRBV6-8
d_gene: TRBD2
abundance: once
j_gene: TRBJ2-7
CDR3aa: CASSKSGRGTYEQYF
CDR3nt: TGTGCCAGCAGTAAAAGCGGGAGGGGAACCTACGAGCAGTACTTC

len: 18
v_gene: TRBV4-3
d_gene: TRBD2
abundance: .
j_gene: TRBJ2-3
CDR3aa: CASSQEFQRGIHTDTQYF
CDR3nt: TGCGCCAGCAGCCAAGAATTCCAGCGGGGGATACACACAGATACGCAGTATTTT

len: 14
v_gene: TRBV25-1
d_gene: .
abundance: .
j_gene: TRBJ2-7
CDR3aa: CASSRRDTSYEQYF
CDR3nt: TGTGCCAGCAGCCGTAGGGACACGTCCTACGAGCAGTACTTC

len: 16
v_gene: TRBV7-2
d_gene: .
abundance: .
j_gene: TRBJ2-2
CDR3aa: CASRPGAGGRAGELFF
CDR3nt: TGTGCCAGCCGACCGGGGGCAGGGGGTCGGGCCGGGGAGCTGTTTTTT

len: 15
v_gene: TRBV7-9
d_gene: TRBD2
abundance: .
j_gene: TRBJ2-3
CDR3aa: CASSVGAGGRNTQYF
CDR3nt: TGTGCCAGCAGCGTCGGGGCGGGGGGAAGGAATACGCAGTATTTT

len: 15
v_gene: TRBV4-1
d_gene: TRBD1
abundance: few
j_gene: TRBJ1-1
CDR3aa: CASSQVTGVNTEAFF
CDR3nt: TGCGCCAGCAGCCAAGTGACAGGGGTAAACACTGAAGCTTTCTTT

len: 12
v_gene: TRBV19
d_gene: .
abundance: once
j_gene: TRBJ2-1
CDR3aa: CASTRLTGEQFF
CDR3nt: TGTGCCAGTACCCGACTGACAGGAGAGCAGTTCTTC

len: 14
v_gene: TRBV3-1/TRBV3-2
d_gene: .
abundance: .
j_gene: TRBJ1-2
CDR3aa: CANLRRGANYGYTF
CDR3nt: TGTGCCAACCTCCGGCGGGGGGCGAACTATGGCTACACCTTC

len: 16
v_gene: TRBV5-1
d_gene: TRBD1
abundance: .
j_gene: TRBJ2-2
CDR3aa: CASSLSGTGNTGELFF
CDR3nt: TGCGCCAGCAGCTTATCCGGGACAGGTAACACCGGGGAGCTGTTTTTT

len: 16
v_gene: TRBV28
d_gene: .
abundance: .
j_gene: TRBJ2-3
CDR3aa: CASIRGGATSTDTQYF
CDR3nt: TGTGCCAGCATCCGGGGCGGGGCTACTAGCACAGATACGCAGTATTTT

len: 15
v_gene: TRBV5-1
d_gene: TRBD1
abundance: .
j_gene: TRBJ1-1
CDR3aa: CASSSILAGGTEAFF
CDR3nt: TGCGCCAGCAGCTCGATCCTCGCAGGGGGCACTGAAGCTTTCTTT

len: 15
v_gene: TRBV29-1
d_gene: .
abundance: .
j_gene: TRBJ1-2
CDR3aa: CSAEKYTISNYGYTF
CDR3nt: TGCAGCGCGGAAAAATACACAATATCGAACTATGGCTACACCTTC

len: 11
v_gene: TRBV20-1
d_gene: .
abundance: .
j_gene: TRBJ2-5
CDR3aa: CSARARETQYF
CDR3nt: TGCAGTGCTAGAGCGCGGGAGACCCAGTACTTC

len: 14
v_gene: TRBV30
d_gene: .
abundance: .
j_gene: TRBJ1-6
CDR3aa: CACRHQGKRSPLHF
CDR3nt: TGTGCCTGCCGTCATCAGGGGAAAAGATCACCCCTCCACTTT

len: 12
v_gene: TRBV5-1
d_gene: TRBD1
abundance: .
j_gene: TRBJ1-2
CDR3aa: CASRDREFGYTF
CDR3nt: TGCGCCAGCAGGGACAGGGAGTTTGGCTACACCTTC

len: 14
v_gene: TRBV7-6
d_gene: TRBD1
abundance: .
j_gene: TRBJ2-7
CDR3aa: CASSRDRETYEQYF
CDR3nt: TGTGCCAGCAGCCGAGACAGGGAAACCTACGAGCAGTACTTC

len: 14
v_gene: TRBV18
d_gene: TRBD1
abundance: .
j_gene: TRBJ2-5
CDR3aa: CASSPSGTEETQYF
CDR3nt: TGTGCCAGCTCACCATCTGGGACAGAAGAGACCCAGTACTTC

len: 14
v_gene: TRBV9
d_gene: .
abundance: .
j_gene: TRBJ2-3
CDR3aa: CASSATGYADTQYF
CDR3nt: TGTGCCAGCAGCGCCACAGGGTACGCAGATACGCAGTATTTT

len: 18
v_gene: TRBV3-1/TRBV3-2
d_gene: TRBD1
abundance: .
j_gene: TRBJ2-5
CDR3aa: CASSQDFRAGGQKETQYF
CDR3nt: TGTGCCAGCAGCCAAGATTTTAGGGCAGGGGGTCAGAAAGAGACCCAGTACTTC

len: 12
v_gene: TRBV5-5
d_gene: .
abundance: .
j_gene: TRBJ2-7
CDR3aa: CASSSFAGPPNF
CDR3nt: TGTGCCAGCAGCTCCTTCGCAGGCCCCCCAAACTTC

len: 16
v_gene: TRBV6-4
d_gene: TRBD2
abundance: .
j_gene: TRBJ2-1
CDR3aa: CASSLRTSGRPNEQFF
CDR3nt: TGTGCCAGCAGTCTAAGGACTAGCGGGAGGCCGAATGAGCAGTTCTTC

len: 13
v_gene: TRBV11-2
d_gene: .
abundance: once
j_gene: TRBJ2-5
CDR3aa: CASSPRRAETQYF
CDR3nt: TGTGCCAGCAGCCCTAGGCGGGCGGAGACCCAGTACTTC

len: 13
v_gene: TRBV15
d_gene: .
abundance: .
j_gene: TRBJ1-1
CDR3aa: CATLDRSNTEAFF
CDR3nt: TGTGCCACCTTGGACAGATCGAACACTGAAGCTTTCTTT

len: 13
v_gene: TRBV10-3
d_gene: .
abundance: few
j_gene: TRBJ1-1
CDR3aa: CAISETGQTEAFF
CDR3nt: TGTGCCATCAGTGAGACAGGCCAAACTGAAGCTTTCTTT